The clone carrying this T cell receptor beta chain was detected ten times or more. Its target is not known. The data were obtained in a study of T cells in Graves' hyperthyroidism and ophthalmopathy. Study-wide findings and caveats: Blood held most thyroid clonotypes expanded above 0.001 frequency. Before onset, ophthalmopathy was predicted by the model a median roughly six months earlier.

The ends lost 3 bases at V and 7 bases at J; junction bases unmatched: 11. The CDR3 runs 16 residues. In germline, CDR1 is GTSNPN, CDR2 SVGIG (reference sequence). Researchers took RNA transcripts and amplified the TCR beta CDR3 regions from them. RT-PCR in the first round (using the HTBI primer set) targeted the TCR CDR3. TCRdb re-derived calls from the multiplex PCR reads in MiXCR, one entry per CDR3 protein. The table lists 500,000 to 650,000 distinct CDR3 sequences, just under 20% of them singletons. The rearrangement uses TRBV30 and TRBJ1-4; 10 nucleotides agree with TRBD1. Sequencing input: blood. This TCR came from a man in his forties with Graves' ophthalmopathy. Here the CDR3 DNA reads TGTGCCTGGAGGACGGGACAGGGGTTTCCTGGTGAAAAACTGTTTTTT. Amino acid sequence: CAWRTGQGFPGEKLFF.